This TCR beta chain was sequenced during a study of T cells in Graves' hyperthyroidism and ophthalmopathy (dated by TCRdb to the late 2010s). About the full investigation: Peripheral blood samples were taken at initial diagnosis, before any treatment was given. To identify distinguishing TCR V-J signatures, a discovery cohort of about a hundred patients was used, comprising 40 to 45 with Graves' ophthalmopathy and 57 with stable Graves' hyperthyroidism. Whether ophthalmopathy could be predicted prospectively was tested in an independent validation cohort made up of roughly 20 hyperthyroidism patients plus 17 patients who later progressed to ophthalmopathy. For training and testing, the 100 or so patients in the discovery cohort were randomly divided in a 7:3 ratio. The study also compared thyroid tissue and blood T-cell repertoires from 6 or 7 Graves' hyperthyroidism patients. Following sampling, methimazole starting at 30 mg daily was given to hyperthyroidism patients, and high-dose intravenous methylprednisolone was given to ophthalmopathy patients. TCR Vbeta CDR3 sequencing of roughly 140 peripheral blood samples (over 40 ophthalmopathy, roughly 74 hyperthyroidism and approximately 17 progressor patients) is reported in the paper. Results and caveats for the whole study, not just this receptor: No statistical method was used to set the sample size in advance, and investigators knew the group allocation. A model built on a 13 V-J signature distinguished ophthalmopathy from stable hyperthyroidism, reaching 85% to 90% sensitivity and about 81% specificity in cross-validation and 80%/75% in testing. In validation, progression to ophthalmopathy was predicted by the model with 55% to 71% sensitivity and 72.22% specificity, a median of approximately 6.5 months before onset. Most expanded thyroid clonotypes (frequency above 0.001) were also found in blood, which suggests that blood repertoires may mirror thyroid immune responses.

Amplification of TCR beta CDR3 regions was carried out from RNA transcripts. The first round of RT-PCR for the TCR CDR3 was performed with the HTBI primer set and the Qiagen OneStep RT-PCR kit. The libraries were constructed in a second round of multiplex PCR and then size-selected and purified. Libraries were sequenced paired-end with 100 bp reads on an Illumina HiSeq2000. The authors processed their data as follows. SOAPnuke was used to process the raw data, throwing out any read that contained adapters or uncalled bases, had a mean Phred below 15, or lacked an exact constant-primer or identifier match. COPE v1.2.5 was used to merge the high-quality paired reads, and each unique nucleotide sequence was defined as a clonotype. MiTCR v1.1 was used to align the clonotypes against IMGT TRBV, TRBD and TRBJ reference segments. Only V-J combinations with frequency above 0.0001, covering 99% to 99.2% of repertoires, were analysed. A TCS score was defined as the ratio between F50 (clonal expansion) and ExV (chaos), using BLOSUM62-based TCRdist between CDR3 peptides within each V-J. Welch's t-statistics and random forest reduced around 510 V-J features to some 14, which were used in a naive Bayes classifier (R e1071). TCRdb took the public reads, trimmed them with fastp at Q25, ran MiXCR for clone calling and kept in-frame beta chains. Each record represents a unique CDR3 protein, reported with the most common genes and DNA among its rows. TCRdb, rather than the study authors, made the V and J calls. Counted in this sample were 250,000 to 350,000 distinct CDR3 sequences; approximately 17% of them appeared once. Of the sample, roughly 31% is held by the ten largest clones.

Stable Graves' hyperthyroidism was defined as the absence of progression to ophthalmopathy over 18 months of follow-up. The hyperthyroidism patients were between 18 and 65 years old and newly diagnosed, with a disease duration of less than 2 months. Exclusion was applied to patients with uncontrolled infections, other autoimmune diseases, pregnancy or lactation. Diagnoses relied on clinical symptoms, serum thyroxine and TRAb, thyroid ultrasound and orbital computed tomography. Ficoll-Paque density gradient centrifugation was used to isolate PBMCs from 8.5 to 10 ml of fresh peripheral blood. Total RNA was extracted using Trizol reagent, and RNA quality was assessed on an Agilent 2100 Bioanalyzer. At least ten counts were recorded for this clonotype. Its antigen remains undetermined. No base quality information exists; no much larger clone differs at one position. Sample: blood. The sequence was collected from a man aged 25 to 40 with Graves' hyperthyroidism.

The CDR3 amino acid sequence is: CASSRRGQGADEQFF. The nucleotide sequence is given as TGTGCCAGCAGCCGGAGGGGACAGGGGGCCGATGAGCAGTTCTTC. In this chain, TRBV3-1 is recombined with TRBJ2-1; 12 middle bases align to TRBD1. The junction shows trimming of 4 bases on V and 8 bases on J, and the gene matches do not reach 6 bases of it. The germline V gene (reference sequence) yields LGHDT for CDR1 and YNNKEL for CDR2. The CDR3 has 15 amino acids, counting the end cysteine and phenylalanine. Only the CDR3 DNA is retained, 45 bases long and in frame from the first base.